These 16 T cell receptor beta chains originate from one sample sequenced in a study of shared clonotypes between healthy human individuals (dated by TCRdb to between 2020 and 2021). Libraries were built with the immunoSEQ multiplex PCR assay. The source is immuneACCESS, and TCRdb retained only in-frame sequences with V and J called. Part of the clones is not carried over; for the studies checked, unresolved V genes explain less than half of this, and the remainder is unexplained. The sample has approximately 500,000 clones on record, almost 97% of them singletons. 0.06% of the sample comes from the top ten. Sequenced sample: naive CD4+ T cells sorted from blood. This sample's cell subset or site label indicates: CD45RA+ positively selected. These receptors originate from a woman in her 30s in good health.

The CDR3 sequence: CASSWTSGRTHTGELFF. In DNA, the CDR3 is TGTGCCAGCAGTTGGACTAGCGGGAGGACCCACACCGGGGAGCTGTTTTTT. The gene calls are TRBV28 and TRBJ2-2, with 14 bases aligning to TRBD2. The V segment lost 4 bases and the J segment 3 bases; nucleotides outside the gene matches: 4. This CDR3 contains 17 residues. CDR1 and CDR2 from the germline V gene are MDHEN and SYDVKM.

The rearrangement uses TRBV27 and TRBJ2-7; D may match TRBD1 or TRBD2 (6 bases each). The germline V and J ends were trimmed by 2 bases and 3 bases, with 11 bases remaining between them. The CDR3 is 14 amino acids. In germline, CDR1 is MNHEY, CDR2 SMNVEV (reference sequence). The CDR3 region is CASSLAGHLYEQYF. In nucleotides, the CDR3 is TGTGCCAGCAGTTTAGCGGGACACCTCTACGAGCAGTACTTC.

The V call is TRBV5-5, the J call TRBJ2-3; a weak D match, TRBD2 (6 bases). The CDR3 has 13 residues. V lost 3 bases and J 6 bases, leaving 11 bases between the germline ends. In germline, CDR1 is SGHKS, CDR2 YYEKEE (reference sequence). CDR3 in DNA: TGTGCCAGCAGCTCCAGGGACTTGGATACGCAGTATTTT. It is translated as CASSSRDLDTQYF.

The CDR3 DNA reads as TGTGCCAGCAGCTCCGAAATCCAGTCAAACAATGAGCAGTTCTTC. It is translated as CASSSEIQSNNEQFF. The chain is built from TRBV7-6 and TRBJ2-1; D remains unclear. CDR3 length: 15 residues. Germline CDR1 is SGHVS and CDR2 is FNYEAQ. The V and J ends lost 4 bases and 5 bases respectively, with 15 bases between them.

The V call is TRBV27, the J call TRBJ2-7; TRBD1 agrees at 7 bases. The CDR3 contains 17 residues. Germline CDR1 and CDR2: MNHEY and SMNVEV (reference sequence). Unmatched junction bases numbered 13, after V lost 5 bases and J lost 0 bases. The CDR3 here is CASSPDGRDSNSYEQYF. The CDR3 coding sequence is TGTGCCAGCAGTCCCGACGGCCGGGACAGCAACTCCTACGAGCAGTACTTC.

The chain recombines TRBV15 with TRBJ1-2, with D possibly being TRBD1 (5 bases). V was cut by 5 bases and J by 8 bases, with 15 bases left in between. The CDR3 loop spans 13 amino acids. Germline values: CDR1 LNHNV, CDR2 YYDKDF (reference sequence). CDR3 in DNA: TGTGCCACCAGCCAGGACGGGGCGCGGGGCTACACCTTC. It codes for CATSQDGARGYTF.

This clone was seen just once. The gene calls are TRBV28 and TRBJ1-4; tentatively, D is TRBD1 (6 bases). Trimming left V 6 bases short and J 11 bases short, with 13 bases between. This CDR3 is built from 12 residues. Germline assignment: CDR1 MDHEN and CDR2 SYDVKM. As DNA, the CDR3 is TGTGCCAGCAGACTTAACGACAGGAAACTGTTTTTT. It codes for CASRLNDRKLFF. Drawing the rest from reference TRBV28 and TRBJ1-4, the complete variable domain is DVKVTQSSRYLVKRTGEKVFLECVQDMDHENMFWYRQDPGLGLRLIYFSYDVKMKEKGDIPEGYSVSREKKERFSLILESASTNQTSMYLCASRLNDRKLFFGSGTQLSVL.

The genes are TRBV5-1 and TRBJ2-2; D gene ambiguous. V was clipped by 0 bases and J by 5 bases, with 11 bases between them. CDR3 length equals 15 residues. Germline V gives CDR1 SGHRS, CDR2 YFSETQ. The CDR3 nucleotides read TGCGCCAGCAGCTTGGATACGGTCCAAACCGGGGAGCTGTTTTTT. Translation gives CASSLDTVQTGELFF. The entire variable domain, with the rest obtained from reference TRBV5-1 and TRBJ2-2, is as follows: KAGVTQTPRYLIKTRGQQVTLSCSPISGHRSVSWYQQTPGQGLQFLFEYFSETQRNKGNFPGRFSGRQFSNSRSEMNVSTLELGDSALYLCASSLDTVQTGELFFGEGSRLTVL.

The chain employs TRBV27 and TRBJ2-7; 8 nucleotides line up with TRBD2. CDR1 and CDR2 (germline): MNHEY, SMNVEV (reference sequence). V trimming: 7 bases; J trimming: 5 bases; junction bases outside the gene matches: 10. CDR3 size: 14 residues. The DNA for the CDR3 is TGTGCCAGCACTTCGGCTAGCGGGCGACACGAGCAGTACTTC. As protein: CASTSASGRHEQYF.

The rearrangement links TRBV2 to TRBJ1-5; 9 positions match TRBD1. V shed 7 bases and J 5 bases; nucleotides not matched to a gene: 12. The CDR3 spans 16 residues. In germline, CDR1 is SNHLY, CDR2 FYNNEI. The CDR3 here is CASNPQGGQGYQPQHF. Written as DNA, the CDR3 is TGTGCCAGCAACCCACAGGGGGGACAGGGCTATCAGCCCCAGCATTTT.

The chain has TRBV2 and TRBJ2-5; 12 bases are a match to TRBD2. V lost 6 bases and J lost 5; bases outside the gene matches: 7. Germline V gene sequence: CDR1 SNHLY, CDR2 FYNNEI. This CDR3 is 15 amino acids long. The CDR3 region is CASRRTSGTSETQYF. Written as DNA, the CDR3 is TGTGCCAGCAGAAGGACTAGCGGGACATCGGAGACCCAGTACTTC.

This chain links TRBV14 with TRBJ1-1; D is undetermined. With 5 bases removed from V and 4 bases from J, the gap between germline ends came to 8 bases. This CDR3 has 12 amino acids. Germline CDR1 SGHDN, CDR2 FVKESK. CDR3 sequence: CASSFHITEAFF. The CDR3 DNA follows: TGTGCCAGCAGCTTTCATATCACTGAAGCTTTCTTT.

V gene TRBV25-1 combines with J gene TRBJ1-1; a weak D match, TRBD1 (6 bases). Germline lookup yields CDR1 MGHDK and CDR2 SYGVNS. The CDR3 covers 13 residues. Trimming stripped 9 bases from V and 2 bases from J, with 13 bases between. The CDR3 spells CASLRDTNTEAFF. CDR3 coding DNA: TGTGCCAGTCTCCGGGACACAAACACTGAAGCTTTCTTT.

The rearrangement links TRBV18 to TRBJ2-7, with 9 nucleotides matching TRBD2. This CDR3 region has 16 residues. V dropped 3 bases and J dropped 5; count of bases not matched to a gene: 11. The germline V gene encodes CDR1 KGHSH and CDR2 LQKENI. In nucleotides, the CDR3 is TGTGCCAGCTCACCGTGGGCTAGCGGGAACCTGGACGAGCAGTACTTC. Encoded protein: CASSPWASGNLDEQYF. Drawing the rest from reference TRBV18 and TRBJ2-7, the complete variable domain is NAGVMQNPRHLVRRRGQEARLRCSPMKGHSHVYWYRQLPEEGLKFMVYLQKENIIDESGMPKERFSAEFPKEGPSILRIQQVVRGDSAAYFCASSPWASGNLDEQYFGPGTRLTVT.

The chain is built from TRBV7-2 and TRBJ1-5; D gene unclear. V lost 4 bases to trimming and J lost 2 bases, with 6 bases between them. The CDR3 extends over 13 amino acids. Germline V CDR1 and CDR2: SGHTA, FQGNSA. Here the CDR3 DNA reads TGTGCCAGCAGCTCCCTGGGCAATCAGCCCCAGCATTTT. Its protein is CASSSLGNQPQHF.

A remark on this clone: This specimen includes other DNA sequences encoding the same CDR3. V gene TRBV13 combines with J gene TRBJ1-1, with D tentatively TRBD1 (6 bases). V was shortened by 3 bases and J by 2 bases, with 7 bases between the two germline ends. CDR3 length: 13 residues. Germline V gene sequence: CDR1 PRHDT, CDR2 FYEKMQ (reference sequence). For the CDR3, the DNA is TGTGCCAGCAGCTTGGACAGAAACACTGAAGCTTTCTTT. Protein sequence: CASSLDRNTEAFF.